This TCR beta chain came from a study of radiotherapy plus CTLA-4 blockade in lung cancer. This CDR3 has 18 residues. Germline V lookup: CDR1 KGHSH, CDR2 LQKENI. Between the trimmed V and J ends, which lost 4 bases and 0 bases, there was a span of 22 bases. Sequenced by immunoSEQ multiplex PCR; TCRdb stores in-frame clones only, minus some. The table has 110,000 or so clones, 78% seen once. This specimen was peripheral blood, taken from a patient treated with radiotherapy plus ipilimumab. This TCR was sampled from a human donor with non-small cell lung cancer who had a partial response to radiotherapy plus ipilimumab. The chain recombines TRBV18 with TRBJ2-7; tentatively, D is TRBD1 (7 bases). The DNA for the CDR3 is TGTGCCAGCTCACTCCTAGGACAGGTCGGGGGATTCTCCTACGAGCAGTACTTC. This translates into CASSLLGQVGGFSYEQYF.